These 15 T cell receptor beta chains came from one sample sequenced in a study of shared clonotypes between healthy human individuals. Repertoires were generated with immunoSEQ multiplex PCR, while TCRdb's copy carries only in-frame clones and drops some. Here the sample spans roughly 500,000 clones, 70% to 80% being singletons. Specimen: PBMCs. These receptor sequences come from a woman aged 35 to 49 in good health. Some clones in this sample may be carry-over from other donors' samples.

The table lists this clone with many counts. This rearrangement joins TRBV28 to TRBJ2-2; no firm D call. V lost 6 bases, J lost 5 bases, and 16 bases lay in between. This CDR3 comprises 15 residues. Germline V gives CDR1 MDHEN, CDR2 SYDVKM. CDR3 nucleotides: TGTGCCAGCAGCATTGCAGGCCGGGTAACCGGGGAGCTGTTTTTT. Translated: CASSIAGRVTGELFF.

About this clone: A far more abundant clone sits one base away, making this likely a read error. This CDR3 is CAGSDDSSGANVLTF. CDR3 sequence (DNA): TGTGCCGGCAGTGACGACAGCTCTGGGGCCAACGTCCTGACTTTC. The chain is built from TRBV6-4 and TRBJ2-6; a weak D match, TRBD1 (5 bases). The CDR3 sequence is 15 residues long. Germline V lookup: CDR1 MRHNA, CDR2 SNTAGT.

This chain joins TRBV5-4 and TRBJ2-1; 9 bases agree with TRBD2. Germline assignment: CDR1 SGHNT and CDR2 YYREEE (reference sequence). J lost 5 bases, V lost 0 bases, and 3 bases had no gene match. This CDR3 has 15 amino acids. The CDR3 DNA sequence: TGTGCCAGCAGCTTGGTGGCGGGAGGGAACAATGAGCAGTTCTTC. This encodes CASSLVAGGNNEQFF.

The chain carries TRBV7-6 and TRBJ2-5; D is ambiguous. From germline, CDR1 is SGHVS and CDR2 FNYEAQ. This CDR3 is built from 15 residues. Trimming stripped 4 bases from V and 4 bases from J, with 16 bases between. The chain's CDR3 is CASSWARSGGETQYF. Written as DNA, the CDR3 is TGTGCCAGCAGCTGGGCCCGGAGTGGCGGAGAGACCCAGTACTTC.

The chain joins TRBV4-3 to TRBJ1-2; D remains unclear. Germline CDR1 and CDR2: LGHNA and YSLEER. V was cut by 0 bases and J by 2 bases, with 7 bases left in between. The CDR3 contains 14 residues. CDR3 bases: TGCGCCAGCAGCCAAGATACGAGAAACTATGGCTACACCTTC. Translating gives CASSQDTRNYGYTF.

V and J are TRBV6-4 and TRBJ2-7; D call uncertain. V was shortened by 2 bases and J by 1 base, with 6 bases between the two germline ends. Germline CDR1 and CDR2: MRHNA and SNTAGT. CDR3 length: 13 amino acids. As DNA, the CDR3 is TGTGCCAGCAGTGACAGGGTTTCCTACGAGCAGTACTTC. Amino acid sequence: CASSDRVSYEQYF.

J is TRBJ2-7 and V is TRBV27; TRBD2 aligns across 12 bases. The J segment lost 0 bases and the V segment lost 5 bases, leaving 5 bases of the junction unmatched. Germline V gives CDR1 MNHEY, CDR2 SMNVEV (reference sequence). The CDR3 is made up of 16 amino acids. Written as DNA, the CDR3 is TGTGCCAGCAGTATCAGACTAGCGGGAGACTCCTACGAGCAGTACTTC. Protein sequence: CASSIRLAGDSYEQYF.

V gene TRBV2 combines with J gene TRBJ1-2; TRBD1 aligns across 11 bases. The trim removed 4 bases at V and 5 bases at J, leaving 3 bases unmatched. This CDR3 has 14 residues. Germline values: CDR1 SNHLY, CDR2 FYNNEI. The DNA of the CDR3 is TGTGCCAGCAGTGGGGGGACAGGGGGTTATGGCTACACCTTC. It specifies CASSGGTGGYGYTF.

Notes on this clone: Distinct nucleotide sequences in the sample also encode this CDR3. This chain connects TRBV7-9 to TRBJ1-1; D might be TRBD1 (5 bases). This CDR3 is built from 13 residues. V was clipped by 1 base and J by 8 bases, with 11 bases between them. The germline V gene has CDR1 SEHNR and CDR2 FQNEAQ (reference sequence). CDR3 amino acids: CASSLEGGTEAFF. The CDR3, as DNA: TGTGCCAGCAGCTTAGAGGGTGGGACCGAAGCTTTCTTT.

The chain links TRBV25-1 to TRBJ1-1; D ambiguous. Germline V gene lookup returns CDR1 MGHDK and CDR2 SYGVNS. The CDR3 is 13 amino acids. Trimming shortened V by 4 bases and J by 3 bases, and 9 bases separated the two germline ends. The CDR3 DNA reads as TGTGCCAGCAGTGGGGCTCCTTACACTGAAGCTTTCTTT. It is translated as CASSGAPYTEAFF.

The chain recombines TRBV5-8 with TRBJ2-1, with D perhaps being TRBD1 or TRBD2 (5 bases each). Deletions cut 4 bases from V and 7 bases from J, with 18 bases between. The CDR3 is 15 residues long. CDR1 and CDR2 (germline): SGHTS, YDEGEE. The CDR3 is CASSPYTNWGNEQFF. Here the CDR3 DNA reads TGTGCCAGCAGCCCGTACACCAATTGGGGGAATGAGCAGTTCTTC. The complete variable domain, with remaining parts taken from reference TRBV5-8 and TRBJ2-1, reads EAGVTQSPTHLIKTRGQQATLRCSPISGHTSVYWYQQALGLGLQFLLWYDEGEERNRGNFPPRFSGRQFPNYSSELNVNALELEDSALYLCASSPYTNWGNEQFFGPGTRLTVL.

CDR3 sequence (DNA): TGTGCCAGCAGCTTAGAGTCAACCCACAATGAGCAGTTCTTC. Translating it yields CASSLESTHNEQFF. J is TRBJ2-1 and V is TRBV7-4; no clear D gene. This CDR3 is built from 14 residues. The V gene lost 1 base and the J gene lost 5 bases, with 9 bases spanning the gap. Germline V lookup: CDR1 SGHVT, CDR2 SQSDAQ.

V is TRBV10-3 and J is TRBJ2-7, with D tentatively TRBD1 (6 bases). Trimming pared 3 bases from V and 2 bases from J, leaving 11 bases between. The length of the CDR3 is 14 residues. Per the germline V gene, CDR1 is ENHRY and CDR2 is SYGVKD. In DNA, the CDR3 is TGTGCCATCAGTGACGGGCAGGGGACCTACGAGCAGTACTTC. It encodes CAISDGQGTYEQYF.

This sequence joins TRBV29-1 and TRBJ2-3; D perhaps matches TRBD2 (5 bases). The ends were cut back, 5 bases at V and 4 bases at J, with 13 bases in the middle. This CDR3 has 13 residues. Germline assignment: CDR1 SQVTM and CDR2 ANQGSEA. CDR3 in amino acids: CSVSKRGADTQYF. The DNA for the CDR3 is TGCAGCGTTAGCAAACGGGGTGCAGATACGCAGTATTTT.

The chain has TRBV18 and TRBJ1-2; possible D gene TRBD1, 5 bases. Germline CDR1 KGHSH, CDR2 LQKENI. V lost 8 bases to trimming and J lost 2 bases, with 6 bases between them. This CDR3 is 11 amino acids long. This CDR3 is CASGDNYGYTF. CDR3 DNA sequence: TGTGCCAGCGGGGACAACTATGGCTACACCTTC.